This T cell receptor (beta chain) emerged from a study of cytomegalovirus exposure and HLA in healthy donors. Whole-study results and caveats: Specificity for CMV antigens was confirmed in vitro for a few of the CMV-associated chains. In a later analysis, productive TCRs from donors in an Asian-associated ancestry cluster reportedly carried fewer N-insertions than the cohort mean. Common viral pathogens seemed to be connected with several of the most significant clusters, according to a later analysis.

This clone was counted between two and nine times. Antigen specificity is unknown. PCR used 60 Vbeta primers and 13 Jbeta primers. Assay used: immunoSEQ multiplex PCR; TCRdb lists only in-frame clones, some missing. The data contain some 90,000 clones, roughly 79% of them singletons. This CDR3 is built from 20 residues. V lost 1 base and J lost 5; bases outside the gene matches: 16. Germline CDR1 is LGHNA and CDR2 is YNFKEQ. What was sequenced was PBMCs. The sequence was collected from a woman in her 70s in good health and CMV-seropositive. This chain uses TRBV4-2 with TRBJ2-5, with 13 positions matching TRBD2. DNA of the CDR3: TGTGCCAGCAGCCAAGTCGATGCAAGAAAACTAGCGGGGGGGCCGGAGACCCAGTACTTC. It translates to CASSQVDARKLAGGPETQYF.